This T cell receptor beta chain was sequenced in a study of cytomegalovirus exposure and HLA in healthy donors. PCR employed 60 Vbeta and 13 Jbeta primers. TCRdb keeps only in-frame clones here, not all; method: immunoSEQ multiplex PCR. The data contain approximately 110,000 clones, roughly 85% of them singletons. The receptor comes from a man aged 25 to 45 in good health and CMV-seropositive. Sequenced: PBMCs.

The CDR3 nucleotides read TGTGCCAGCAGCTTAGCCTTCAGAGATACGCAGTATTTT. Protein sequence: CASSLAFRDTQYF. V gene TRBV11-2 combines with J gene TRBJ2-3; D uncertain. The CDR3 totals 13 residues. The ends were cut back, 1 base at V and 5 bases at J, with 7 bases in the middle. From germline, CDR1 is SGHAT and CDR2 FQNNGV.